This is a list of T cell receptor beta chains from one sample in a study of regulatory T cells in long-lasting Graves disease. One entry per CDR3 protein, called by TCRdb with MiXCR from the multiplex PCR reads. The sample consists of a few hundred thousand distinct CDR3 sequences, approximately 15% of them appearing once. The data were also submitted as part of a second study, on T cells in Graves' hyperthyroidism and ophthalmopathy.

The specimen comprised peripheral blood mononuclear cells (PBMCs), sampled at new diagnosis, from a patient treated with antithyroid drugs. Every receptor here comes from a man aged 25 to 40 with Graves disease. The CDR3 runs from the conserved cysteine through the conserved F or W. D genes are given only for firm matches. A row's size may be missing; if present it is once, few, many or a size class.

size,J,D,V,DNA,CDR3
many,TRBJ1-5,TRBD1,TRBV7-9,TGTGCCAGCAGCGCTGGGACAGGGAGAAATCAGCCCCAGCATTTT,CASSAGTGRNQPQHF
many,TRBJ2-3,.,TRBV2,TGTGCCGACCATGGGTCAGATACGCAGTATTTT,CADHGSDTQYF
.,TRBJ1-1,.,TRBV29-1,TGCAGCGTTGTGGTGCAGGTGAACACTGAAGCTTTCTTT,CSVVVQVNTEAFF
many,TRBJ2-3,TRBD2,TRBV27,TGTGCCAGCACGTGGCGGGGGTCTAGCACAGATACGCAGTATTTT,CASTWRGSSTDTQYF
.,TRBJ2-1,TRBD2,TRBV7-2,TGTGCCAGCAGCTTCTTGACTAGCGGGGTATACAATGAGCAGTTCTTC,CASSFLTSGVYNEQFF
many,TRBJ1-2,.,TRBV6-2/TRBV6-3,TGTGCCAGCAGTTACGTTGGGATCCCGGTCGATGGCTACACCTTC,CASSYVGIPVDGYTF
many,TRBJ2-1,TRBD2,TRBV10-3,TGTGCCATCAGTGAGTTTGGCGGGAGTAGCTACAATGAGCAGTTCTTC,CAISEFGGSSYNEQFF
many,TRBJ2-1,.,TRBV12-3/TRBV12-4,TGTGCCAGCAGTAACCGGGACTTCATTAATGAGCAGTTCTTC,CASSNRDFINEQFF
few,TRBJ1-3,.,TRBV5-1,TGCGCCAGCAGCGCATCTGGAAACACCATATATTTT,CASSASGNTIYF
few,TRBJ2-7,TRBD2,TRBV5-1,TGCGCCAGCAGCTTTTGGAGCGGGAGGGAACACGAGCAGTACTTC,CASSFWSGREHEQYF
many,TRBJ2-7,.,TRBV3-1,TGTGCCAGCAGCCAAGTTTTCTACGAGCAGTACTTC,CASSQVFYEQYF
few,TRBJ2-1,.,TRBV30,TGTGCCTGGAGCACCGGGAGTGGCTACAATGAGCAGTTCTTC,CAWSTGSGYNEQFF
many,TRBJ2-3,.,TRBV13,TGTGCCAGCAGCCCGCTCCAGGATACGCAGTATTTT,CASSPLQDTQYF
.,TRBJ2-7,TRBD1,TRBV12-3/TRBV12-4,TGTGCCAGCAGTCTCTACGGACAGGAGGAGTACTTC,CASSLYGQEEYF
.,TRBJ2-1,.,TRBV18,TGTGCCAGCTCACAAACGGACGGGTACTACAATGAGCAGTTCTTC,CASSQTDGYYNEQFF
.,TRBJ1-6,.,TRBV3-1,TGTGCCAGCAGCCAAGGACGGGCTAATTCACCCCTCCACTTT,CASSQGRANSPLHF
.,TRBJ1-3,.,TRBV11-2,TGTGCCAGCAGTAACATACAAAACAGAGGTTTTATAGGCTCTGGAAACACCATATATTTT,CASSNIQNRGFIGSGNTIYF
.,TRBJ2-3,.,TRBV29-1,TGCAGCGTTGAAAGGGGGGGACCTCCCTTCACAGATACGCAGTATTTT,CSVERGGPPFTDTQYF
.,TRBJ1-6,.,TRBV15,TGTGCCACCAGCAGGCCTCAGGGACCCCTCCACTTT,CATSRPQGPLHF
few,TRBJ2-1,TRBD2,TRBV20-1,TGCAGTGCTAGTAGGGGCGGGAGTAATTCTGAGCAGTTCTTC,CSASRGGSNSEQFF
few,TRBJ2-1,.,TRBV7-2,TGTGCCAGCAGCTTAGATGGGTCCTCGGATGAGCAGTTCTTC,CASSLDGSSDEQFF
.,TRBJ2-5,TRBD2,TRBV13,TGTGCCAGCAGCGATAGCGGGAAGGGACAAGAGACCCAGTACTTC,CASSDSGKGQETQYF
many,TRBJ1-1,.,TRBV11-2,TGTGCCAGCACCCAACCGACGTATGGCACTGAAGCTTTCTTT,CASTQPTYGTEAFF
once,TRBJ2-5,TRBD1,TRBV29-1,TGCAGCGTTGATCCCGGCAGGGGGCGGGTGGAGACCCAGTACTTC,CSVDPGRGRVETQYF
.,TRBJ2-7,TRBD1,TRBV5-1,TGCGCCAGCACCCCAAGGGGTACAGGGGCCCACGAGCAGTACTTC,CASTPRGTGAHEQYF
.,TRBJ2-7,TRBD2,TRBV6-4,TGTGCCAGCAGTGGAAGCCTAGCGGTAGAGTCCTACGAGCAGTACTTC,CASSGSLAVESYEQYF
many,TRBJ2-5,.,TRBV5-5,TGTGCCAGCAGTCACTTGGGGTACAAAGAGACCCAGTACTTC,CASSHLGYKETQYF
.,TRBJ2-7,TRBD2,TRBV27,TGTGCCAGCAGTTACACGACTAGCGCGTTCTCCTACGAGCAGTACTTC,CASSYTTSAFSYEQYF
few,TRBJ2-3,TRBD2,TRBV9,TGTGCCAGCAGTGAAAGCGGGAGACCAGATACGCAGTATTTT,CASSESGRPDTQYF
.,TRBJ2-1,.,TRBV6-5,TGTGCCAGCAGTTACCCGGCGGGACTGCCCGTCAATGAGCAGTTCTTC,CASSYPAGLPVNEQFF
many,TRBJ2-3,TRBD2,TRBV7-9,TGTGCCAGCAGCCCACGGCGGGAGATAGATACGCAGTATTTT,CASSPRREIDTQYF
many,TRBJ2-5,.,TRBV15,TGTGCCACCAGCAGGGCGAAGGGGAAGGCGGAGACCCAGTACTTC,CATSRAKGKAETQYF
.,TRBJ1-2,TRBD1,TRBV20-1,TGCAGTGCAGGACAGGACCGAGGCTACACCTTC,CSAGQDRGYTF